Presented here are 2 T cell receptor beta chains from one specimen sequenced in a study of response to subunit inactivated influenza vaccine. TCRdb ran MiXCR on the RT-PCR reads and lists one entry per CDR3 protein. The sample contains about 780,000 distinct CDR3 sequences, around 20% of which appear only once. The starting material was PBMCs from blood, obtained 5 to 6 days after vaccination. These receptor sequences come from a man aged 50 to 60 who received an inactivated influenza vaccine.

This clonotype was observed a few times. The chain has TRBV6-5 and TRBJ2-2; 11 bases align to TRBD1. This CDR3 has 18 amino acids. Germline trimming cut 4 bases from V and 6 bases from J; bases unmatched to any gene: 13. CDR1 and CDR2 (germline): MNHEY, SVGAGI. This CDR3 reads CASSSAGQGAKFAGELFF. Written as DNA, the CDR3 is TGTGCCAGCAGTTCAGCCGGACAGGGGGCGAAATTCGCCGGGGAGCTGTTTTTT.

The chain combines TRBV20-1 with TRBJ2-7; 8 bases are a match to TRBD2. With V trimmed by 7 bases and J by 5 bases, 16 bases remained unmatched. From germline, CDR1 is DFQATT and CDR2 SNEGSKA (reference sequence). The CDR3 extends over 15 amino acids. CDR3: CSGGTGGRGLDEQYF. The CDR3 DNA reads TGCAGTGGCGGGACGGGAGGGCGAGGGTTAGACGAGCAGTACTTC.